The 22 T cell receptor beta chains given below trace back to one sample, sequenced in a study of CD8+ T cells in alopecia areata (dated by TCRdb to between 2017 and 2018). Library prep was done by the immunoSEQ multiplex PCR assay. RNA was extracted from all samples and reverse transcribed into cDNA, which served as template for TCR sequencing. In TCRdb, the immuneACCESS table is reduced to in-frame sequences with V and J assigned. These tables do not hold every clone; where another copy was compared, an unresolved V gene accounts for under half, and the others remain unexplained. The sample records about 200,000 clones, 60% of which are singletons. The ten largest clones capture around 0.92% of the sample. The sample's time point label, in plain terms: less than 30 weeks on oral tofacitinib. Sample treatment or condition, as interpreted from the label and publication: oral pan-JAK inhibitor, 5-10 mg twice daily.

This material consisted of CD4+ T cells sorted from blood, taken at week 24, from a patient treated with tofacitinib. The receptors shown here come from a human donor with alopecia areata.

This chain uses TRBV29-1 with TRBJ2-6, with D unclear. This CDR3 comprises 14 residues. V was trimmed by 5 bases and J by 4 bases, leaving 12 bases between them. From germline, CDR1 is SQVTM and CDR2 ANQGSEA. The CDR3, as DNA: TGCAGCGTTACAGAGTCTCTGGGGGCCAACGTCCTGACTTTC. It is translated as CSVTESLGANVLTF.

Only one count was recorded for this clone. CDR3 DNA sequence: TGCGCCAGCAGCCAGAGGGGACTCCTGCCAACCAATGAGCAGTTCTTC. As protein: CASSQRGLLPTNEQFF. The rearrangement uses TRBV4-1 and TRBJ2-1; TRBD2 might be the D (6 bases). This CDR3 is 16 amino acids long. Germline V lookup: CDR1 MGHRA, CDR2 YSYEKL. Trimming removed 3 bases from V and 6 bases from J, with 18 bases in between.

This rearrangement joins TRBV29-1 to TRBJ1-1; the D gene is possibly TRBD1 (5 bases). The CDR3 sequence is 14 residues long. CDR1 and CDR2 (germline): SQVTM, ANQGSEA. The V gene lost 4 bases and the J gene lost 4 bases, with 16 bases spanning the gap. CDR3 sequence reads: CSVGLLPQGTEAFF. The CDR3 region has the DNA TGCAGCGTTGGGTTGTTACCTCAGGGCACTGAAGCTTTCTTT.

This sequence joins TRBV6-5 and TRBJ2-3; 9 bases agree with TRBD1. The CDR3 is made up of 15 amino acids. After removal of 5 bases from V and 3 bases from J, the junction contained 6 bases not matched to a gene. From germline, CDR1 is MNHEY and CDR2 SVGAGI. CDR3 nucleotides: TGTGCCAGCAGTAGACAGGGGGATGTTACAGATACGCAGTATTTT. Encoded protein: CASSRQGDVTDTQYF.

The CDR3 is CSVERGTNTEAFF. CDR3 nucleotides: TGCAGCGTAGAACGAGGGACGAACACTGAAGCTTTCTTT. This chain uses TRBV29-1 with TRBJ1-1; TRBD1 is a possible D gene (5 bases). The CDR3 sequence is 13 residues long. V was cut by 6 bases and J by 1 base, with 12 bases left in between. CDR1 is SQVTM, CDR2 ANQGSEA, per germline.

This sequence joins TRBV5-1 and TRBJ1-4; 7 bases agree with TRBD1. The CDR3 runs to 14 residues. CDR1 is SGHRS, CDR2 YFSETQ, per germline. J lost 4 bases, V lost 4 bases, and 4 bases had no gene match. The CDR3 spells CASSTGQINEKLFF. CDR3 DNA sequence: TGCGCCAGCAGCACGGGACAGATTAATGAAAAACTGTTTTTT. Looking up the rest from reference TRBV5-1 and TRBJ1-4 gives the full variable domain: KAGVTQTPRYLIKTRGQQVTLSCSPISGHRSVSWYQQTPGQGLQFLFEYFSETQRNKGNFPGRFSGRQFSNSRSEMNVSTLELGDSALYLCASSTGQINEKLFFGSGTQLSVL.

This clone was picked up a small number of times. This chain connects TRBV29-1 to TRBJ2-1, with D maybe TRBD1 (6 bases). V gave up 5 bases and J gave up 6 bases, with 14 bases separating them. Germline V gene sequence: CDR1 SQVTM, CDR2 ANQGSEA. The CDR3 is made up of 13 amino acids. CDR3: CSVKGDSVNEQFF. The CDR3 DNA reads as TGCAGCGTTAAGGGGGATTCCGTCAATGAGCAGTTCTTC.

In this sample, this clone turned up a few times. The chain is built from TRBV18 and TRBJ1-5, with D unresolved. The CDR3 extends over 13 amino acids. Germline lookup yields CDR1 KGHSH and CDR2 LQKENI. V gave up 4 bases and J gave up 4 bases, with 8 bases separating them. Here the CDR3 reads CASSRTGNQPQHF. The CDR3 DNA sequence: TGTGCCAGCTCACGGACGGGGAATCAGCCCCAGCATTTT.

This clone was seen a handful of times. V and J are TRBV4-3 and TRBJ1-1; the D is unclear. The CDR3 consists of 14 residues. Germline V gene data show CDR1 as LGHNA and CDR2 as YSLEER. Trimming removed 0 bases at V and 4 bases at J, with 9 bases between. This CDR3 reads CASSQELGLTEAFF. The CDR3 nucleotides read TGCGCCAGCAGCCAAGAACTAGGGCTCACTGAAGCTTTCTTT.

This chain uses TRBV9 with TRBJ2-7, with 13 bases aligning to TRBD2. The CDR3 is 15 residues long. V trimming: 3 bases; J trimming: 4 bases; junction bases outside the gene matches: 4. Looked up from germline, CDR1 is SGDLS and CDR2 is YYNGEE. Here the CDR3 DNA reads TGTGCCAGCAGCGCCGGGACTAGCGGGGTGTACGAGCAGTACTTC. Amino acid sequence: CASSAGTSGVYEQYF.

This chain joins TRBV29-1 and TRBJ1-1; weak D call: TRBD1 (5 bases). The V gene lost 6 bases and the J gene lost 3 bases, with 20 bases spanning the gap. CDR1 is SQVTM, CDR2 ANQGSEA, per germline. The CDR3 extends over 15 amino acids. DNA for the CDR3: TGCAGCGTCCAAGGGGAGGGACGTGGGTACACTGAAGCTTTCTTT. Translating it yields CSVQGEGRGYTEAFF.

This clone has just a few counts. The V and J genes are TRBV5-1 and TRBJ1-2; 7 bases agree with TRBD1. Per the germline V gene, CDR1 is SGHRS and CDR2 is YFSETQ. The CDR3 has 15 residues. The V gene end was trimmed by 4 bases and the J gene end by 4 bases; junction bases not matched to a gene: 10. CDR3 in amino acids: CASSPGTAAAYGYTF. DNA of the CDR3: TGCGCCAGCAGCCCGGGGACAGCAGCGGCCTATGGCTACACCTTC.

This clone was observed a single time. The chain is built from TRBV7-2 and TRBJ2-5; TRBD2 agrees at 8 bases. There are 14 residues in the CDR3. Germline lookup yields CDR1 SGHTA and CDR2 FQGNSA. The ends lost 8 bases at V and 4 bases at J; junction bases unmatched: 9. The DNA for the CDR3 is TGTGCCAGCGCGATCGGGGCGGGGGGAGAGACCCAGTACTTC. The encoded protein is CASAIGAGGETQYF.

The chain recombines TRBV9 with TRBJ2-2; the D is unclear. CDR3 size: 15 residues. CDR1 is SGDLS and CDR2 is YYNGEE in the germline V gene. V dropped 0 bases and J dropped 1 base, with 7 bases sitting between them. CDR3 coding DNA: TGTGCCAGCAGCGTAGGAACAATGAACACCGGGGAGCTGTTTTTT. Its protein product is CASSVGTMNTGELFF. Full variable domain (remainder filled in from reference TRBV9 and TRBJ2-2): DSGVTQTPKHLITATGQRVTLRCSPRSGDLSVYWYQQSLDQGLQFLIQYYNGEERAKGNILERFSAQQFPDLHSELNLSSLELGDSALYFCASSVGTMNTGELFFGEGSRLTVL.

CDR3: CASSQGMRGEKLFF. The CDR3 bases are TGCGCCAGCAGCCAGGGTATGAGAGGGGAAAAACTGTTTTTT. The rearrangement uses TRBV4-3 and TRBJ1-4; D remains ambiguous. The CDR3 length is 14 residues. Trimming shortened V by 3 bases and J by 8 bases, and 13 bases separated the two germline ends. Germline lookup yields CDR1 LGHNA and CDR2 YSLEER.

About this clone itself: Distinct nucleotide sequences in the sample also encode this CDR3. The rearrangement links TRBV9 to TRBJ1-2; 8 positions agree with TRBD1. Germline values: CDR1 SGDLS, CDR2 YYNGEE. The CDR3 length is 14 residues. V was pared by 2 bases and J by 6 bases, with 6 bases of the junction left unmatched. The CDR3 reads CASSVVDRGDGYTF. The CDR3 coding sequence is TGTGCCAGCAGCGTGGTCGACAGGGGAGATGGCTACACCTTC.

The chain employs TRBV27 and TRBJ2-7; 7 bases fit TRBD2. Germline values: CDR1 MNHEY, CDR2 SMNVEV (reference sequence). The trim removed 5 bases at V and 6 bases at J, leaving 4 bases unmatched. This CDR3 spans 12 amino acids. CDR3 sequence (DNA): TGTGCCAGCAGTATCCCGGGAGGCGAGCAGTACTTC. Translation: CASSIPGGEQYF.

In this sample, this clone turned up a few times. The CDR3 here is CASSLWSDIQYF. CDR3 bases: TGTGCCAGCTCCCTGTGGTCGGACATTCAGTACTTC. The gene calls are TRBV11-2 and TRBJ2-4; D uncertain. Trimming took 8 bases from V and 8 from J, leaving 13 bases between them. The germline V gene encodes CDR1 SGHAT and CDR2 FQNNGV. The CDR3 length is 12 residues.

This clone came up a few times. The J gene is TRBJ1-2, the V gene TRBV6-6, with D possibly being TRBD1 (6 bases). This CDR3 region has 13 residues. Germline loops: CDR1 MNHNY, CDR2 SVGAGI (reference sequence). V dropped 7 bases and J dropped 3 bases, with 12 bases sitting between them. As DNA, the CDR3 is TGTGCCAGCACCGGACAGAGAGACTATGGCTACACCTTC. It encodes CASTGQRDYGYTF.

The CDR3 region is CASSSGSGANVLTF. The DNA for the CDR3 is TGTGCCAGCAGTTCAGGCTCTGGGGCCAACGTCCTGACTTTC. The V gene is TRBV5-6, the J gene TRBJ2-6; D remains ambiguous. Germline CDR1 SGHDT, CDR2 YYEEEE. Trimming cost V 5 bases and J 0 bases, with 6 bases left between them. This CDR3 contains 14 residues.

The chain joins TRBV30 to TRBJ1-5; D not resolved. This CDR3 comprises 13 residues. Germline V CDR1 and CDR2: GTSNPN, SVGIG (reference sequence). V lost 4 bases and J 3 bases, leaving 10 bases between the germline ends. CDR3 DNA sequence: TGTGCCTGGAATCTCGGGGACAATCAGCCCCAGCATTTT. Protein: CAWNLGDNQPQHF.

This clone was detected only a few times. J is TRBJ2-1 and V is TRBV6-5; 11 bases line up with TRBD2. Germline V gene sequence: CDR1 MNHEY, CDR2 SVGAGI. This CDR3 is 15 amino acids long. With 6 bases clipped from V and 2 bases from J, the junction kept 3 bases outside the gene matches. The DNA of the CDR3 is TGTGCCAGCAGCCCACTAGCGGGGGCCTACAATGAGCAGTTCTTC. As protein: CASSPLAGAYNEQFF.